This T cell receptor beta chain was retrieved from a study of cytomegalovirus exposure and HLA in healthy donors. Findings and caveats of the study: As confirmed in vitro, a few CMV-associated chains were specific for CMV antigens. Altogether, 150 or so TCR beta chains were recorded as cytomegalovirus-associated. It was shown in a later analysis that HLA-associated TCR beta chains were more clonally expanded than other, equally common chains.

PCR primers comprised 60 Vbeta and 13 Jbeta primers. Profiling relied on immunoSEQ multiplex PCR, and the TCRdb table lists in-frame clones only, not all of them. The sample has 85,000 to 100,000 clones, about four fifths seen once. Germline-derived CDR1 and CDR2 are MNHNY and SVGAGI (reference sequence). Trimming removed 5 bases from V and 5 bases from J, with 10 bases in between. There are 13 residues in the CDR3. This clone has a single count. What it recognizes is unknown. The sample consisted of PBMCs. The chain recombines TRBV6-6 with TRBJ1-5, with D tentatively TRBD1 (6 bases). This sequence originates from a woman between 35 and 50 years old in good health and CMV-seronegative. DNA for the CDR3: TGTGCCAGCAGTAAACAGGGTTATCAGCCCCAGCATTTT. It codes for CASSKQGYQPQHF.